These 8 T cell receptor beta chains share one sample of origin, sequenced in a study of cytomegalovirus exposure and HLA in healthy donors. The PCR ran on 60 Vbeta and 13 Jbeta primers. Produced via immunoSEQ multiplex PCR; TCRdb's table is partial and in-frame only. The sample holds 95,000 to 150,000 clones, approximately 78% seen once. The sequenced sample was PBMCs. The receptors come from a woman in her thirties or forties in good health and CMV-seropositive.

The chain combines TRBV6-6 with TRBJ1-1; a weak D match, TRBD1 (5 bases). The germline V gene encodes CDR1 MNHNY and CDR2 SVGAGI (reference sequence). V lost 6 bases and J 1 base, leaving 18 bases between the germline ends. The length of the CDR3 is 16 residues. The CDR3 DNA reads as TGTGCCAGCAGGCATTCGGAGGGAGGGGCGAACACTGAAGCTTTCTTT. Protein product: CASRHSEGGANTEAFF.

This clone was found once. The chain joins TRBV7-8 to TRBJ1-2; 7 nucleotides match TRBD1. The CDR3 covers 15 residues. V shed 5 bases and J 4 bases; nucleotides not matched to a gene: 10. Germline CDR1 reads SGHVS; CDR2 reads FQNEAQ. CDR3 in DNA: TGTGCCAGCAGCCTCACAGGGGCGCGGACCTATGGCTACACCTTC. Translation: CASSLTGARTYGYTF.

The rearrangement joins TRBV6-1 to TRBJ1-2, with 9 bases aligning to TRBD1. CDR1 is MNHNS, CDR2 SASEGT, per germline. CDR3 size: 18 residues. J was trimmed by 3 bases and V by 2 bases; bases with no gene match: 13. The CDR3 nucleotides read TGTGCCAGCAGTGAAAGGGTTGGACAGGGGTCGGGTGACTATGGCTACACCTTC. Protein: CASSERVGQGSGDYGYTF.

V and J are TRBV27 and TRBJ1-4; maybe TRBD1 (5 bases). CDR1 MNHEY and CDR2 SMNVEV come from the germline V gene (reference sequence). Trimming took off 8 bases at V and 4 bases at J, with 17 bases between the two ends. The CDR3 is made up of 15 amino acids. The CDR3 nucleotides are TGTGCCAGCGCCTCATGGCAGGGCAGTAATGAAAAACTGTTTTTT. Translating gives CASASWQGSNEKLFF.

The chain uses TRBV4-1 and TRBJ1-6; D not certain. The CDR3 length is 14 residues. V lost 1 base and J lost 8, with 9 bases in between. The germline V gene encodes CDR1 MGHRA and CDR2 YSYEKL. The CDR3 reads CASSQGYGDSPLHF. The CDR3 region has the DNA TGCGCCAGCAGCCAAGGCTACGGGGATTCACCCCTCCACTTT.

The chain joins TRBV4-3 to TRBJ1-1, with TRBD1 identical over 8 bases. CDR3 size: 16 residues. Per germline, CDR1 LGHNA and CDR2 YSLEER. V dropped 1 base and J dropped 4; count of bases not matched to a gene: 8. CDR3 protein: CASSQAGQGLGTEAFF. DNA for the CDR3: TGCGCCAGCAGCCAAGCAGGACAGGGACTGGGCACTGAAGCTTTCTTT.

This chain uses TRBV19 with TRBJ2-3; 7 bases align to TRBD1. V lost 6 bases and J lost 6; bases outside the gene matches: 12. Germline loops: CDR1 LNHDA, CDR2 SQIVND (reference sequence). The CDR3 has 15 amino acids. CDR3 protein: CASRQQVLGGDTQYF. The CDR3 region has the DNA TGTGCCAGTAGGCAACAGGTTCTAGGGGGCGATACGCAGTATTTT.

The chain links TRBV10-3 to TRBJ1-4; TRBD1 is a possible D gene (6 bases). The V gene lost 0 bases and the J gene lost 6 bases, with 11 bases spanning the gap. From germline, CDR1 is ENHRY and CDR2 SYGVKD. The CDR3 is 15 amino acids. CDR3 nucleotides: TGTGCCATCAGTGAGTCGGTGGGGGCTGATGAAAAACTGTTTTTT. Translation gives CAISESVGADEKLFF.